The present entry profiles one T cell receptor (beta chain) with its context. Antigen unknown. Treatment reported: oral pan-JAK inhibitor, 5-10 mg twice daily. Samples from alopecia areata patients were lesional scalp punch biopsies and peripheral blood. Germline V gene sequence: CDR1 LNHDA, CDR2 SQIVND (reference sequence). The V gene lost 7 bases and the J gene lost 4 bases, with 16 bases spanning the gap. This CDR3 contains 14 residues. Extraction of RNA preceded its reverse transcription into cDNA, which served as the sequencing template. Data came from immunoSEQ multiplex PCR; TCRdb stores just in-frame clones and leaves some out. The table has over 150,000 clones, about 55% seen once. The sample originates from a study of CD8+ T cells in alopecia areata. Whole-study findings and limits: Higher clonality was seen in lesional scalp than in normal scalp, especially in alopecia totalis/universalis. The study found TCR sharing across patients less clear than in mice, possibly for HLA reasons.

The receptor was derived from a human donor with alopecia areata. Material: CD8+ T cells sorted from blood, obtained at week 24, from a patient treated with tofacitinib. V usage is TRBV19 and J usage is TRBJ1-2; D is uncertain. The CDR3 DNA follows: TGTGCCAGTACCTTTGTGGACCGGGCCTATGGCTACACCTTC. Encoded protein: CASTFVDRAYGYTF.